The entry below describes one T cell receptor (beta chain). This sample was taken from a study of response to subunit inactivated influenza vaccine. A single record per CDR3 protein comes from TCRdb applying MiXCR to the RT-PCR reads. The table lists about 310,000 distinct CDR3 sequences, 21% of them singletons. Germline values: CDR1 GTSNPN, CDR2 SVGIG (reference sequence). This CDR3 has 11 residues. V was pared by 3 bases and J by 6 bases, with 6 bases between. The receptor comes from a man aged 45 to 75 who received an inactivated influenza vaccine. The chain has TRBV30 and TRBJ2-4; D unresolved. This specimen consisted of PBMCs from blood, obtained 21 months after vaccination. The chain's CDR3 is CAWSERNIQYF. The CDR3 DNA follows: TGTGCCTGGAGCGAAAGAAACATTCAGTACTTC.